This T cell receptor (beta chain) originates from a study of cytomegalovirus exposure and HLA in healthy donors. Germline V lookup: CDR1 MDHEN, CDR2 SYDVKM. Trimming cost V 6 bases and J 3 bases, with 27 bases left between them. The CDR3 length is 18 residues. Amplification used 60 Vbeta primers and 13 Jbeta primers. Repertoires were generated with immunoSEQ multiplex PCR, while TCRdb's copy carries only in-frame clones and drops some. This sample's table has 35,000 to 50,000 clones. Sequencing was done on a sample of PBMCs. The source of this sequence is a woman younger than 45 in good health and CMV-seropositive. V is TRBV28 and J is TRBJ2-7; D is possibly TRBD1 (6 bases). The CDR3 here is CASSSIRQGLPNVYEQYF. CDR3 DNA: TGTGCCAGCAGCTCCATACGCCAGGGGTTACCGAACGTCTACGAGCAGTACTTC.